This entry concerns a single T cell receptor beta chain. The antigen is not known. These data are taken from a study of high-grade serous ovarian cancer treatment subgroups. Across the whole study: Each sample yielded on average about 7,000 unique TCR beta rearrangements from roughly 15,000 reads. Findings and limits, study-wide: Different patients shared almost no repertoire; same-patient tumors shared roughly 0.11 to 0.85. TCR relatedness rose with neoantigen level and trended with mutation load.

Tumor samples were taken before definitive surgery or chemotherapy. V was clipped by 5 bases and J by 3 bases, with 12 bases between them. In germline, CDR1 is SEHNR, CDR2 FQNEAQ (reference sequence). CDR3 length: 14 amino acids. Some clones are missing from TCRdb's copy, which holds only in-frame ones; the method was immunoSEQ multiplex PCR. The sample lists some 20,000 clones, about 68% seen once, with about 6.5% in the top ten. The specimen sequenced was tumor tissue. The rearrangement joins TRBV7-9 to TRBJ2-3, with D tentatively TRBD1 (6 bases). This receptor was identified in a human donor with high-grade serous ovarian cancer. The CDR3: CASSEGRGTDTQYF. The CDR3 nucleotides are TGTGCCAGCAGCGAGGGCAGGGGAACAGATACGCAGTATTTT.